These 4 T cell receptor beta chains were sequenced from one sample in a study of shared clonotypes between healthy human individuals (dated by TCRdb to the early 2020s). The library came from the immunoSEQ multiplex PCR assay. The clones in this table, taken by TCRdb from immuneACCESS, are in-frame only. Not every clone is retained; where verified, under half of the shortfall comes from an unresolved V gene, and the cause of the rest is unknown. Within this sample are fewer than 1 million clones, with 95% to 97% of them counted one time only. Clones ranked in the top ten supply under 0.3% of the sample. CD8 naive samples consisted of CD45RO-negative cells that were positively selected for CCR7, yielding a CD45RA+CCR7+ population without TemRA cells. Material: naive CD8+ T cells sorted from blood. The meaning of the sample's cell subset or site label: CD45RA+CCR7+. The source of these receptors is a man under 40 in good health.

Regarding this clone: The same CDR3 arises from other DNA sequences in this sample as well. The chain employs TRBV4-1 and TRBJ2-7; TRBD1 is a possible D gene (5 bases). Germline CDR1 reads MGHRA; CDR2 reads YSYEKL. Trimming removed 1 base from V and 4 bases from J, with 8 bases in between. The CDR3 totals 13 residues. CDR3 residues: CASSQAGSYEQYF. The CDR3 bases are TGCGCCAGCAGCCAAGCAGGGTCGTACGAGCAGTACTTC.

V and J are TRBV15 and TRBJ1-2, with a possible D match to TRBD1 (6 bases). Trimming took 5 bases from V and 0 from J, leaving 22 bases between them. The germline gives CDR1 LNHNV, CDR2 YYDKDF (reference sequence). The CDR3 is 18 amino acids. CDR3 sequence (DNA): TGTGCCACCAGCTGTACTCGGGACAACAACCAAGCTAACTATGGCTACACCTTC. Protein product: CATSCTRDNNQANYGYTF. The full variable domain, completed using reference TRBV15 and TRBJ1-2, is DAMVIQNPRYQVTQFGKPVTLSCSQTLNHNVMYWYQQKSSQAPKLLFHYYDKDFNNEADTPDNFQSRRPNTSFCFLDIRSPGLGDTAMYLCATSCTRDNNQANYGYTFGSGTRLTVV.

The chain employs TRBV18 and TRBJ1-2; TRBD1 agrees at 9 bases. J gave up 7 bases and V 5 bases, and 11 bases lay outside the gene matches. Looked up from germline, CDR1 is KGHSH and CDR2 is LQKENI. CDR3 size: 15 residues. As DNA, the CDR3 is TGTGCCAGCTCAGCTACCGGGACAGGGAGAACTGGCTACACCTTC. Its translation: CASSATGTGRTGYTF.

The chain combines TRBV27 with TRBJ1-5; D unclear. The CDR3 has 13 residues. V was shortened by 6 bases and J by 7 bases, with 13 bases between the two germline ends. CDR1 is MNHEY and CDR2 is SMNVEV in the germline V gene (reference sequence). DNA for the CDR3: TGTGCCAGCAGGGAAGCATCAAGGCAGCCCCAGCATTTT. As protein: CASREASRQPQHF.